This T cell receptor (beta chain) comes out of a study of CD8+ T cells in alopecia areata. The CDR3 extends over 16 amino acids. The germline V and J ends were trimmed by 0 bases and 5 bases, with 11 bases remaining between them. Germline CDR1 is MGHRA and CDR2 is YSYEKL. As the sequencing template, cDNA was produced by extracting RNA and reverse transcribing it. Sequencing used immunoSEQ multiplex PCR; TCRdb keeps in-frame clones, though not all of them. The sample comprises approximately 150,000 clones, approximately 52% of which are singletons, and approximately 16% rests with the top ten. Regarding treatment: oral pan-JAK inhibitor, 5-10 mg twice daily.

Here the sequenced sample was CD4+ T cells sorted from blood, taken between weeks 55 and 65, from a patient treated with tofacitinib. The rearrangement links TRBV4-1 to TRBJ1-6; maybe TRBD1 (5 bases). The sequence was collected from a human donor with alopecia areata. The CDR3 sequence: CASSQDPGVDNSPLHF. DNA of the CDR3: TGCGCCAGCAGCCAAGATCCGGGGGTTGATAATTCACCCCTCCACTTT.